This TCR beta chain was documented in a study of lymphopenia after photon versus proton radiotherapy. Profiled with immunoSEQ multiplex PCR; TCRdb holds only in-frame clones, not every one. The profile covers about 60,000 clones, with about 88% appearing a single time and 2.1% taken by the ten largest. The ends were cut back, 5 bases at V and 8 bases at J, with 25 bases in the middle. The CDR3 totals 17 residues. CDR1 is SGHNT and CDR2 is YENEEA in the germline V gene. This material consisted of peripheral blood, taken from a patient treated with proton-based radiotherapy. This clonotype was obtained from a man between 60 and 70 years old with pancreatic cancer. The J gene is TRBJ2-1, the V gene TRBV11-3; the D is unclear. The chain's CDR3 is CASSPRRGQLGFDEQFF. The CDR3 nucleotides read TGTGCCAGCAGCCCTCGGCGTGGCCAGTTGGGGTTTGATGAGCAGTTCTTC. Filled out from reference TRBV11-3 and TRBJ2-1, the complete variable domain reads EAGVVQSPRYKIIEKKQPVAFWCNPISGHNTLYWYLQNLGQGPELLIRYENEEAVDDSQLPKDRFSAERLKGVDSTLKIQPAELGDSAVYLCASSPRRGQLGFDEQFFGPGTRLTVL.